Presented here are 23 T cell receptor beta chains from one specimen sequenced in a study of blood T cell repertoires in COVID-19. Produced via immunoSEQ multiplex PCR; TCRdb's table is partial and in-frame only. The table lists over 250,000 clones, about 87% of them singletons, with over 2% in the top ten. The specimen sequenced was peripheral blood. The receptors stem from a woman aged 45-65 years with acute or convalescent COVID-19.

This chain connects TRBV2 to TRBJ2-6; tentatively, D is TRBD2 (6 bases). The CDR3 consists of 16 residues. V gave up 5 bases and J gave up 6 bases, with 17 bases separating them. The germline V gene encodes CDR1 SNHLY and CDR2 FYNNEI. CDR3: CASSLDRGTVANVLTF. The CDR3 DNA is TGTGCCAGCAGTCTAGACAGAGGGACTGTGGCCAACGTCCTGACTTTC.

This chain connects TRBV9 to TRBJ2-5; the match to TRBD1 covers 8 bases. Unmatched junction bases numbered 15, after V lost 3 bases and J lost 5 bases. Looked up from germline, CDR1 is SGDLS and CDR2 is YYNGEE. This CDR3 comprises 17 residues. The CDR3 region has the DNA TGTGCCAGCAGCGCACAGGGGGTCGATAGAGTAAGGGAGACCCAGTACTTC. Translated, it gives CASSAQGVDRVRETQYF.

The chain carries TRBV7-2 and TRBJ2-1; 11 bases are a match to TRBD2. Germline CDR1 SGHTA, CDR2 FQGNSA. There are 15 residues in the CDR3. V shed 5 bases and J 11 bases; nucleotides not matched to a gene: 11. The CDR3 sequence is CASSQLTSGKGKQFF. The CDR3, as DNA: TGTGCCAGCAGCCAACTGACTAGCGGGAAGGGTAAGCAGTTCTTC.

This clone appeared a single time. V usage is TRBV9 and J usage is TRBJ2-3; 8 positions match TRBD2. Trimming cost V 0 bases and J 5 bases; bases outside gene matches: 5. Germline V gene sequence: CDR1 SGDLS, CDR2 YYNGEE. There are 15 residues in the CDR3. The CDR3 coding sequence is TGTGCCAGCAGCGTAGGGACTAGCTCGGGAGATACGCAGTATTTT. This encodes CASSVGTSSGDTQYF.

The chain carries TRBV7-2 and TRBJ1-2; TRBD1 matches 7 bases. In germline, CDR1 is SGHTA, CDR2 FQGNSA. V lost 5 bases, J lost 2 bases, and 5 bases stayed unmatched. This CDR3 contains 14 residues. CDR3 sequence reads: CASSTQTGNYGYTF. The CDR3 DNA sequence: TGTGCCAGCAGCACCCAGACAGGGAACTATGGCTACACCTTC.

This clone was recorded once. The CDR3 sequence is CASSTTSGRGGTQYF. Here the CDR3 DNA reads TGTGCCAGCAGCACGACTAGCGGGAGGGGCGGGACCCAGTACTTC. The chain links TRBV7-2 to TRBJ2-5; 14 bases map to TRBD2. V was clipped by 5 bases and J by 7 bases; unmatched bases: 6. Per germline, CDR1 SGHTA and CDR2 FQGNSA. The CDR3 is 15 amino acids.

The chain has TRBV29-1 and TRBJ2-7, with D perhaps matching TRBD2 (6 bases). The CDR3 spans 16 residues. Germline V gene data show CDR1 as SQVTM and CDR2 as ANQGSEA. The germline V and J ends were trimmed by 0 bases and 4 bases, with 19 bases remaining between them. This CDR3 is CSVEEVQGLETYEQYF. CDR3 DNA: TGCAGCGTTGAAGAGGTTCAGGGACTGGAGACGTACGAGCAGTACTTC.

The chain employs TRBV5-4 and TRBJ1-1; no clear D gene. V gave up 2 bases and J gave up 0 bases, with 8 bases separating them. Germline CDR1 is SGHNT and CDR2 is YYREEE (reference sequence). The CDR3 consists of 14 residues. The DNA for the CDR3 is TGTGCCAGCAGCTTTACCGAGATGAACACTGAAGCTTTCTTT. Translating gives CASSFTEMNTEAFF.

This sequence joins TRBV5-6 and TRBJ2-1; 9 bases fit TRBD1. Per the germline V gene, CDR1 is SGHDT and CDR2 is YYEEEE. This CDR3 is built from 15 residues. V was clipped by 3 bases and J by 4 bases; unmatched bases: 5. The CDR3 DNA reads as TGTGCCAGCAGCTCCCCCGGGACAGGGTACAATGAGCAGTTCTTC. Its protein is CASSSPGTGYNEQFF. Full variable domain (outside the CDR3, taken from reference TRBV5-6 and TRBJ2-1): DAGVTQSPTHLIKTRGQQVTLRCSPKSGHDTVSWYQQALGQGPQFIFQYYEEEERQRGNFPDRFSGHQFPNYSSELNVNALLLGDSALYLCASSSPGTGYNEQFFGPGTRLTVL.

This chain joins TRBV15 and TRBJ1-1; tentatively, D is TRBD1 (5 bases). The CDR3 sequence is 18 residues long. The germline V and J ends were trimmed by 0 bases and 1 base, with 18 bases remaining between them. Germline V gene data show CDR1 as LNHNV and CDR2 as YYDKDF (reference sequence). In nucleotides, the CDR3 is TGTGCCACCAGCAGAGATTTGGCCAAAACAGGCGGGAACACTGAAGCTTTCTTT. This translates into CATSRDLAKTGGNTEAFF.

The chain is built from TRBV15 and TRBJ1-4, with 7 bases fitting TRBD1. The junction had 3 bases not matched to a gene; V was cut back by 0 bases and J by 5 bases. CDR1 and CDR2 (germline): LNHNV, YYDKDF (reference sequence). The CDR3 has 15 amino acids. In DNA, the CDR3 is TGTGCCACCAGCAGAGAGGGACAGCTGAATGAAAAACTGTTTTTT. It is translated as CATSREGQLNEKLFF.

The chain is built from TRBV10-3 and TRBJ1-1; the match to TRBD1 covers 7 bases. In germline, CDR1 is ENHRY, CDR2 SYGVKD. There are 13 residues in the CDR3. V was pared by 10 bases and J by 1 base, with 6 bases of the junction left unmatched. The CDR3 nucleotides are TGTGCCACCCACGGGACAGAGAACACTGAAGCTTTCTTT. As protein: CATHGTENTEAFF.

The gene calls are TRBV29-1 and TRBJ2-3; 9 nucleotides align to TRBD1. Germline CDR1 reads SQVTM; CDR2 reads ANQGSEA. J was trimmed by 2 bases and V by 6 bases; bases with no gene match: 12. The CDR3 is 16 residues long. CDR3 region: CSVTDTGTGTTDTQYF. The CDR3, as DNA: TGCAGCGTCACAGACACCGGGACAGGGACCACAGATACGCAGTATTTT.

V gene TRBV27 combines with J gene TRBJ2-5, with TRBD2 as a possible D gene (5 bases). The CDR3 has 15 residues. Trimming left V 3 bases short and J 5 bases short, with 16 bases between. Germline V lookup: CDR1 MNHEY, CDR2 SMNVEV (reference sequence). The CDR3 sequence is CASSFNSWGVETQYF. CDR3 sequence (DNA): TGTGCCAGCAGTTTTAATTCTTGGGGAGTTGAGACCCAGTACTTC.

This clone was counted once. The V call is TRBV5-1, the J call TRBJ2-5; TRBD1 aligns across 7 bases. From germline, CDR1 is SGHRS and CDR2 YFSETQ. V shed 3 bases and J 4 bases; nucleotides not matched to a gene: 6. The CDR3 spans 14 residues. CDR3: CASSSTTGPETQYF. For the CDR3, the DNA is TGCGCCAGCAGCTCTACGACAGGGCCAGAGACCCAGTACTTC.

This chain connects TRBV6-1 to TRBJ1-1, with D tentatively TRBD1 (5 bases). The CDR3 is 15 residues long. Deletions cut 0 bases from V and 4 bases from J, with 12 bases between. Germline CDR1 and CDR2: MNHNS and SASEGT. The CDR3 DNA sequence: TGTGCCAGCAGTGAAGCGGGGCAGGGTACCACTGAAGCTTTCTTT. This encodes CASSEAGQGTTEAFF.

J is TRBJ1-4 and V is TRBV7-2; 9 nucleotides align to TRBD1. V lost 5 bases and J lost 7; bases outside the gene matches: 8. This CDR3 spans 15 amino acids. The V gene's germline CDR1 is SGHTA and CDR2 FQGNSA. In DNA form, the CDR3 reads TGTGCCAGCAGCCCTCGGACAGGGGAGGTTGAAAAACTGTTTTTT. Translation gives CASSPRTGEVEKLFF.

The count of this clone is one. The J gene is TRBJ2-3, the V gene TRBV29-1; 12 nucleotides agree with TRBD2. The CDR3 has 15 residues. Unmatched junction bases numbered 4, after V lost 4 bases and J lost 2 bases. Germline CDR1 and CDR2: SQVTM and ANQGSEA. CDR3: CSVGGLAGFTDTQYF. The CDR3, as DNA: TGCAGCGTTGGCGGACTAGCGGGATTCACAGATACGCAGTATTTT.

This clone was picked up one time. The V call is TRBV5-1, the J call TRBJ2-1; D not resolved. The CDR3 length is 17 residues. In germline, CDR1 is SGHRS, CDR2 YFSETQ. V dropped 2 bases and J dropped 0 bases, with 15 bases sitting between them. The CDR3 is CASSLFTYEPSYNEQFF. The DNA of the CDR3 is TGCGCCAGCAGCTTATTTACGTATGAGCCCTCCTACAATGAGCAGTTCTTC.

For the CDR3, the DNA is TGTGCCAGCTACCGTGTTCAGGGAAGCAATCAGCCCCAGCATTTT. It codes for CASYRVQGSNQPQHF. This rearrangement joins TRBV5-4 to TRBJ1-5, with D possibly matching TRBD1 (5 bases). The CDR3 covers 15 residues. Trimming cost V 7 bases and J 1 base, with 15 bases left between them. Germline V gene data show CDR1 as SGHNT and CDR2 as YYREEE (reference sequence). Based on the CDR3 plus reference TRBV5-4 and TRBJ1-5, the full variable domain is ETGVTQSPTHLIKTRGQQVTLRCSSQSGHNTVSWYQQALGQGPQFIFQYYREEENGRGNFPPRFSGLQFPNYSSELNVNALELDDSALYLCASYRVQGSNQPQHFGDGTRLSIL.

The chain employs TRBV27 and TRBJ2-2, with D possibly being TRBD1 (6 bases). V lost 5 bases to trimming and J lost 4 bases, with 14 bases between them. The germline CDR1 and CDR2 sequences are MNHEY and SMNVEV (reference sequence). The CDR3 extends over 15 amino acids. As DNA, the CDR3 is TGTGCCAGCAGTCTGGTTACAGGGTTCACCGGGGAGCTGTTTTTT. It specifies CASSLVTGFTGELFF.

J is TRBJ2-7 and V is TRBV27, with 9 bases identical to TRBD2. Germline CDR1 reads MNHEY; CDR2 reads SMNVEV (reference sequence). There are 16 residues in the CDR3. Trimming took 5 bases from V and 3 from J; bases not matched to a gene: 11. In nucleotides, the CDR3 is TGTGCCAGCAGTCCCACGGGTAGCGGGAGTATCTACGAGCAGTACTTC. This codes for CASSPTGSGSIYEQYF.

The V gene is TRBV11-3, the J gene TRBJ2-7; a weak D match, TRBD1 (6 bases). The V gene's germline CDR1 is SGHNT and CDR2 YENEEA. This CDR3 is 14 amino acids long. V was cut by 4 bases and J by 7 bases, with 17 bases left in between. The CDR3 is CASSSSGALGEQYF. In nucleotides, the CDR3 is TGTGCCAGCAGCTCCTCAGGGGCCCTAGGGGAGCAGTACTTC.